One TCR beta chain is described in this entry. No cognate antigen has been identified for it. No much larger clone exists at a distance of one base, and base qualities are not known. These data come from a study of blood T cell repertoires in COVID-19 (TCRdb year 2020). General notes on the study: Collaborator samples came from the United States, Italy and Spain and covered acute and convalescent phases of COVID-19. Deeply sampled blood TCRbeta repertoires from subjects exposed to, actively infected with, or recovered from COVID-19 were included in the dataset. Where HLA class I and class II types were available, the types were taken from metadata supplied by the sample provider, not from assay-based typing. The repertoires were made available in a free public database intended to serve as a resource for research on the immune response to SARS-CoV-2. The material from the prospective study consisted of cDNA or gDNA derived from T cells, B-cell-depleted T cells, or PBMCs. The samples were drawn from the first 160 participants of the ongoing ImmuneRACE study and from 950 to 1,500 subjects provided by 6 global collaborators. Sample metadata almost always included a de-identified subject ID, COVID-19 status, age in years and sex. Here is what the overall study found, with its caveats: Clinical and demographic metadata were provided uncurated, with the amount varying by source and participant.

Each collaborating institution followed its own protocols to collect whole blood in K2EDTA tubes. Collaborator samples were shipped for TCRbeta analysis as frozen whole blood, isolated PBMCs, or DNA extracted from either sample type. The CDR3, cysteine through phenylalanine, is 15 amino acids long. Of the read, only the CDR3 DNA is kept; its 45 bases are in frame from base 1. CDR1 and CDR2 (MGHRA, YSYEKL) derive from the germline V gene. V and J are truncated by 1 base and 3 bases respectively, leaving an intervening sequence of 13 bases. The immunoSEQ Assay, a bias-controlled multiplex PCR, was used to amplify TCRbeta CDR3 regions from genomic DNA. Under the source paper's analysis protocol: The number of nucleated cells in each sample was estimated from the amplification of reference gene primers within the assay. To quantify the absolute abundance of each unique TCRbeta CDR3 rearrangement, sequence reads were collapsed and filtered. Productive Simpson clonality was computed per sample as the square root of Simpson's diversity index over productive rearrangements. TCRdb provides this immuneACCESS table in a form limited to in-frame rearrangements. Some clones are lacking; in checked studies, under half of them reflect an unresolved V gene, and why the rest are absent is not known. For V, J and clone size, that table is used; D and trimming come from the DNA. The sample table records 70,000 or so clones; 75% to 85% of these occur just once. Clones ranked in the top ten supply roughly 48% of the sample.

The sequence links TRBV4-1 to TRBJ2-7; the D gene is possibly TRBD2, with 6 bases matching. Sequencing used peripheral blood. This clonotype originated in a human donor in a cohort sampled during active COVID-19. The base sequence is TGCGCCAGCAGCCAAGGGTCGCAGGGAGGCTACGAGCAGTACTTC. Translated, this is CASSQGSQGGYEQYF.